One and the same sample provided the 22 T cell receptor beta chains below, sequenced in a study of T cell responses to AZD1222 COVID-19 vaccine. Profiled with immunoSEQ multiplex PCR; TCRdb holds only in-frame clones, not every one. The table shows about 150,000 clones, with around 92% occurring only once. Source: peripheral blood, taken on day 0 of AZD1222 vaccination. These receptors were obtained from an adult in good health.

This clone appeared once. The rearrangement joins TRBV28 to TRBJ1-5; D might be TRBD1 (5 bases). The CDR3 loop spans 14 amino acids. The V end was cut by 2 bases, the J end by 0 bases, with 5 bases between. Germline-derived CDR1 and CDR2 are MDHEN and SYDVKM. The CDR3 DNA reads TGTGCCAGCAGTTTAGGGGGTAGCAATCAGCCCCAGCATTTT. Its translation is CASSLGGSNQPQHF.

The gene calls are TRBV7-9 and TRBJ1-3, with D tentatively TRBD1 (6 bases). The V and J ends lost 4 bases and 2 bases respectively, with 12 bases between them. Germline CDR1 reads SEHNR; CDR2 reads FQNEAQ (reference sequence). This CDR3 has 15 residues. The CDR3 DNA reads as TGTGCCAGCAGCTCTAGGGGGGCTGCTGGAAACACCATATATTTT. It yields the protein CASSSRGAAGNTIYF.

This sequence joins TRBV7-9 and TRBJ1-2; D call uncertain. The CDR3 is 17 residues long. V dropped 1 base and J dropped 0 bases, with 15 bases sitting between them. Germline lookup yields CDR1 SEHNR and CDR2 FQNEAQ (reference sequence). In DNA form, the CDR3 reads TGTGCCAGCAGCTTAGGCCTCGAGGGAAACACTAACTATGGCTACACCTTC. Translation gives CASSLGLEGNTNYGYTF.

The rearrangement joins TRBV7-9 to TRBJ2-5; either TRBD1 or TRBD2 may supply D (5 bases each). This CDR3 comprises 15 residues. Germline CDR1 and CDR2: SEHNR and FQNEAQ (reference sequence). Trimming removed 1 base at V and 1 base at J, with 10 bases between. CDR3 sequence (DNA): TGTGCCAGCAGCTTAGGAGGGGTTCGCCAAGAGACCCAGTACTTC. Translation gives CASSLGGVRQETQYF.

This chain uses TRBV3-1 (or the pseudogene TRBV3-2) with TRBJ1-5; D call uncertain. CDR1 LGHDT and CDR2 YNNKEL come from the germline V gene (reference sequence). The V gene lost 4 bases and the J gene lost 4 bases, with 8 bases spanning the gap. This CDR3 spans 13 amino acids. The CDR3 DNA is TGTGCCAGCAGCCCGACGGAAAATCAGCCCCAGCATTTT. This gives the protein CASSPTENQPQHF.

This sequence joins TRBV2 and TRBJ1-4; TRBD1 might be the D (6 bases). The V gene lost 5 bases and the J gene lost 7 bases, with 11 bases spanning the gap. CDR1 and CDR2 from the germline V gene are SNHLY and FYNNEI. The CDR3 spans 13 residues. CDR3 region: CASSWRDIEKLFF. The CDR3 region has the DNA TGTGCCAGCAGTTGGCGGGACATTGAAAAACTGTTTTTT.

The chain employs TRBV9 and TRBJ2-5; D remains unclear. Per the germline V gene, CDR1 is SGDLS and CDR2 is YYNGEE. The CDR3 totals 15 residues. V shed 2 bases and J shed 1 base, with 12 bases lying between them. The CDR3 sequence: CASSVQATSQETQYF. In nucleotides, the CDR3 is TGTGCCAGCAGCGTGCAAGCGACCTCCCAAGAGACCCAGTACTTC.

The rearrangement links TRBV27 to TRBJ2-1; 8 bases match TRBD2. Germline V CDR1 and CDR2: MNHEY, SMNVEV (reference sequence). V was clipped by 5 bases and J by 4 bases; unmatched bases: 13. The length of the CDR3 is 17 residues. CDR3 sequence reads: CASSPLRVREAYNEQFF. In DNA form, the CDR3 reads TGTGCCAGCAGTCCCCTCCGGGTGCGGGAGGCATACAATGAGCAGTTCTTC.

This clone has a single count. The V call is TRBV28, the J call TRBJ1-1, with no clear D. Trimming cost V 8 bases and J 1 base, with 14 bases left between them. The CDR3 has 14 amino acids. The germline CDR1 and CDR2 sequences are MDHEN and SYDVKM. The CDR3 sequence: CASGEALGNTEAFF. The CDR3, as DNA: TGTGCCAGCGGGGAAGCCCTGGGGAACACTGAAGCTTTCTTT.

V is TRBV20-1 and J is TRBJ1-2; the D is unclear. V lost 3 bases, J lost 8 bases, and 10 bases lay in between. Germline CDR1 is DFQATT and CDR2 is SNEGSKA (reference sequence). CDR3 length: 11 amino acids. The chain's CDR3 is CSARSGMGYTF. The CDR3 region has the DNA TGCAGTGCTAGGTCTGGCATGGGCTACACCTTC.

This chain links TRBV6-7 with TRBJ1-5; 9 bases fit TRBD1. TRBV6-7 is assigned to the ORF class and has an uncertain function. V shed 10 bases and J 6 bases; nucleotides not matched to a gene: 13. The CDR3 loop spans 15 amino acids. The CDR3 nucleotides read TGTGCCACGGACAGGGGAAAGTTGGGAAGTCAGCCCCAGCATTTT. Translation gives CATDRGKLGSQPQHF.

The CDR3 nucleotides are TGTGCCAGTGGGACTAGCGGGAACACCGGGGAGCTGTTTTTT. It codes for CASGTSGNTGELFF. The chain recombines TRBV28 with TRBJ2-2, with 11 bases that match TRBD2. Germline V lookup: CDR1 MDHEN, CDR2 SYDVKM. The length of the CDR3 is 14 residues. V lost 9 bases to trimming and J lost 1 base; unmatched junction nucleotides: 1.

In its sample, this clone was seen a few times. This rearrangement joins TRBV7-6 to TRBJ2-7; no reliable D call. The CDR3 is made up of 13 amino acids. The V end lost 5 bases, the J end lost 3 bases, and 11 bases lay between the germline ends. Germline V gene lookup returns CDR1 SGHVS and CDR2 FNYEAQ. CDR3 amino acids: CASSPHNSYEQYF. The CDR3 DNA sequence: TGTGCCAGCAGCCCCCACAACAGCTACGAGCAGTACTTC.

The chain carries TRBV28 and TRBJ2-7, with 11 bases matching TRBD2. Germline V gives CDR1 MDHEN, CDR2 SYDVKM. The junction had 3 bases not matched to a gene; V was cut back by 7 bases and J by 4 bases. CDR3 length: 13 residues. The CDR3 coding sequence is TGTGCCAGCATCGGGACTAGCGGATACGAGCAGTACTTC. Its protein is CASIGTSGYEQYF. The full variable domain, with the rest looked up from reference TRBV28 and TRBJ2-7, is DVKVTQSSRYLVKRTGEKVFLECVQDMDHENMFWYRQDPGLGLRLIYFSYDVKMKEKGDIPEGYSVSREKKERFSLILESASTNQTSMYLCASIGTSGYEQYFGPGTRLTVT.

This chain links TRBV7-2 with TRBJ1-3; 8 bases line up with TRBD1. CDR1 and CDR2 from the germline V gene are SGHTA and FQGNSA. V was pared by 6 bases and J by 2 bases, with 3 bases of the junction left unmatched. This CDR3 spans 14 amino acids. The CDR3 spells CASRWTGPGNTIYF. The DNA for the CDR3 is TGTGCCAGCAGATGGACAGGGCCTGGAAACACCATATATTTT. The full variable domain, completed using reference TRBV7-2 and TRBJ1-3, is GAGVSQSPSNKVTEKGKDVELRCDPISGHTALYWYRQSLGQGLEFLIYFQGNSAPDKSGLPSDRFSAERTGGSVSTLTIQRTQQEDSAVYLCASRWTGPGNTIYFGEGSWLTVV.

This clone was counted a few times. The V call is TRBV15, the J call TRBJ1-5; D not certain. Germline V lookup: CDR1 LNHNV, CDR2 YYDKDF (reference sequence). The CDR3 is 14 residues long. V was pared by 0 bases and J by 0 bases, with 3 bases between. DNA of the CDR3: TGTGCCACCAGCAGAGATCCTAGCAATCAGCCCCAGCATTTT. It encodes CATSRDPSNQPQHF.

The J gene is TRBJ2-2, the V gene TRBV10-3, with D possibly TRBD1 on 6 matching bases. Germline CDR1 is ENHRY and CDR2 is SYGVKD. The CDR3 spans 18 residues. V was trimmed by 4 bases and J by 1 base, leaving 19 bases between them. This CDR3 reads CAISVNRADTLNTGELFF. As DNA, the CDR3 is TGTGCCATCAGTGTTAACAGGGCCGACACCTTGAACACCGGGGAGCTGTTTTTT.

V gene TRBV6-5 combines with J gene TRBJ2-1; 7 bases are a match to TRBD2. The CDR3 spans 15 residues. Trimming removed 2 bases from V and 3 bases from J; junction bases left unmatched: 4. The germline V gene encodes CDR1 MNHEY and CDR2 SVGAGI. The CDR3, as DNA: TGTGCCAGCAGTTACGGCGGGGGAAACTACAATGAGCAGTTCTTC. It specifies CASSYGGGNYNEQFF.

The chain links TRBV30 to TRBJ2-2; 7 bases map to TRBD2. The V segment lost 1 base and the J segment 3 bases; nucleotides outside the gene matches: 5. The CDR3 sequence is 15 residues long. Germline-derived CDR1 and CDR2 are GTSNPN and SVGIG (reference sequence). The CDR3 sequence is CAWSAGTIYTGELFF. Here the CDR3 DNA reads TGTGCCTGGAGTGCCGGGACTATATACACCGGGGAGCTGTTTTTT. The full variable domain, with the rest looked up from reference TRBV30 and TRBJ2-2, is SQTIHQWPATLVQPVGSPLSLECTVEGTSNPNLYWYRQAAGRGLQLLFYSVGIGQISSEVPQNLSASRPQDRQFILSSKKLLLSDSGFYLCAWSAGTIYTGELFFGEGSRLTVL.

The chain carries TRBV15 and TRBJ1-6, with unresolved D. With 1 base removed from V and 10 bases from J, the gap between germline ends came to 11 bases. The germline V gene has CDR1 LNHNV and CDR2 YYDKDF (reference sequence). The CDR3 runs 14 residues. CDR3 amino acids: CATSRVLDGSPLHF. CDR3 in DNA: TGTGCCACCAGCAGAGTCTTGGATGGGTCACCCCTCCACTTT.

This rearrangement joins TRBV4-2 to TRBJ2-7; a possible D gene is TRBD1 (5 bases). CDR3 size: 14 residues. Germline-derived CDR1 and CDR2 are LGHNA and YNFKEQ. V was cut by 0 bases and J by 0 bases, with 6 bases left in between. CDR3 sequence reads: CASSQDRGSYEQYF. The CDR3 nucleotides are TGTGCCAGCAGCCAAGATAGGGGCTCCTACGAGCAGTACTTC.

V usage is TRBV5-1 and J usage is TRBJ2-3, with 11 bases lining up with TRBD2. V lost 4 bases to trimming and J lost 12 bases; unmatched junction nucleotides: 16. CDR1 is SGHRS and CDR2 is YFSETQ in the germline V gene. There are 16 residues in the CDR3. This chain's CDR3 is CASSDPVLAGGEAQYF. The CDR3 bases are TGCGCCAGCAGCGACCCGGTCCTAGCGGGGGGAGAGGCCCAGTATTTT.